Below, one TCR beta chain is given with its context. These data originate in a study of blood T cell repertoires in COVID-19. The table came from immunoSEQ multiplex PCR; TCRdb's copy has only in-frame clones and leaves some out. The table shows roughly 57,000 clones, with around 83% occurring only once. This CDR3 contains 15 residues. V lost 0 bases, J lost 3 bases, and 11 bases lay in between. Germline CDR1 is SGHKS and CDR2 is YYEKEE (reference sequence). The V gene is TRBV5-5, the J gene TRBJ2-3, with D maybe TRBD2 (5 bases). The material sequenced was peripheral blood. This sequence originates from a man younger than 45 with COVID-19, enrolled during active disease. CDR3 sequence (DNA): TGTGCCAGCAGCTTGGATGGGAGAACTACAGATACGCAGTATTTT. Its translation: CASSLDGRTTDTQYF.